The 12 T cell receptor beta chains listed next were all sequenced from one sample in a study of brain T cells in children with intractable seizures. TCRdb keeps only in-frame clones here, not all; method: immunoSEQ multiplex PCR. The sample records approximately 110,000 clones, 94% being singletons. Here the sequenced sample was peripheral blood, taken at surgery. These receptors all stem from a boy under two years old with hemimegalencephaly and intractable seizures.

Points on this clone: Mismatch with germline at one junction end may stem from a read error. V and J are TRBV28 and TRBJ2-1; the match to TRBD2 covers 9 bases. The CDR3 runs 16 residues. Germline V gene lookup returns CDR1 MDHEN and CDR2 SYDVKM. CDR3 region: CASSSIWASGTNQQFF. The CDR3 bases are TGTGCCAGCAGCTCCATATGGGCTAGCGGGACCAATCAGCAGTTCTTC.

This chain uses TRBV7-2 with TRBJ2-1, with D possibly matching TRBD2 (6 bases). The germline V and J ends were trimmed by 5 bases and 4 bases, with 18 bases remaining between them. CDR3 length: 16 amino acids. Germline CDR1 reads SGHTA; CDR2 reads FQGNSA. The CDR3 here is CASSQSGLARYNEQFF. The DNA of the CDR3 is TGTGCCAGCAGCCAGTCAGGGCTAGCGAGATACAATGAGCAGTTCTTC.

This rearrangement joins TRBV5-6 to TRBJ1-2, with D hard to call. The ends were cut back, 0 bases at V and 4 bases at J, with 7 bases in the middle. This CDR3 spans 13 amino acids. CDR1 is SGHDT, CDR2 YYEEEE, per germline. In DNA form, the CDR3 reads TGTGCCAGCAGCTTGGAGCCGGGCTATGGCTACACCTTC. As protein: CASSLEPGYGYTF.

J is TRBJ2-7 and V is TRBV7-9; tentative D call: TRBD1 (6 bases). From germline, CDR1 is SEHNR and CDR2 FQNEAQ (reference sequence). CDR3 length: 14 residues. V lost 3 bases to trimming and J lost 2 bases, with 11 bases between them. The CDR3: CASSFSDRPYEQYF. As DNA, the CDR3 is TGTGCCAGCAGCTTCTCCGACAGGCCCTACGAGCAGTACTTC.

CDR3 sequence: CASRDRSQETQYF. In nucleotides, the CDR3 is TGTGCCAGCAGGGATAGGTCACAAGAGACCCAGTACTTC. This chain joins TRBV25-1 and TRBJ2-5, with D unclear. Trimming pared 6 bases from V and 2 bases from J, leaving 10 bases between. Germline V gives CDR1 MGHDK, CDR2 SYGVNS. The CDR3 loop spans 13 amino acids.

CDR3 DNA: TGCGCCAGCAGCTTGGGGCCCCTAACTCTACTTAGGAATGAGCAGTTCTTC. Residues: CASSLGPLTLLRNEQFF. The V call is TRBV5-1, the J call TRBJ2-1, with D uncertain. CDR1 is SGHRS, CDR2 YFSETQ, per germline. V was trimmed by 0 bases and J by 7 bases, leaving 20 bases between them. The CDR3 covers 17 residues.

The V gene is TRBV6-5, the J gene TRBJ2-7; 9 nucleotides line up with TRBD1. The germline V gene encodes CDR1 MNHEY and CDR2 SVGAGI. V dropped 6 bases and J dropped 3; count of bases not matched to a gene: 9. This CDR3 contains 15 residues. As DNA, the CDR3 is TGTGCCAGCAGCCTCAAGACAGGGGGAATCTACGAGCAGTACTTC. Translated: CASSLKTGGIYEQYF.

This sequence joins TRBV4-2 and TRBJ2-7; 11 positions agree with TRBD1. V lost 4 bases, J lost 2 bases, and 1 base stayed unmatched. Germline values: CDR1 LGHNA, CDR2 YNFKEQ. The CDR3 has 14 amino acids. The DNA for the CDR3 is TGTGCCAGCAGCCCGGGACAGGGGGCCTACGAGCAGTACTTC. As protein: CASSPGQGAYEQYF.

The gene calls are TRBV5-1 and TRBJ2-3; possible D gene TRBD2, 6 bases. Germline CDR1 SGHRS, CDR2 YFSETQ. This CDR3 region has 15 residues. V lost 6 bases, J lost 5 bases, and 19 bases lay in between. The CDR3 reads CASTPALVSGDTQYF. The CDR3 coding sequence is TGCGCCAGCACCCCAGCCCTAGTTAGCGGAGATACGCAGTATTTT.

The V call is TRBV28, the J call TRBJ1-2, with 9 bases that match TRBD1. J was trimmed by 5 bases and V by 0 bases; bases with no gene match: 1. Per germline, CDR1 MDHEN and CDR2 SYDVKM. The CDR3 has 14 residues. CDR3 in amino acids: CASSLWGQGYGYTF. CDR3 DNA sequence: TGTGCCAGCAGTTTATGGGGACAGGGATATGGCTACACCTTC.

This chain links TRBV7-2 with TRBJ2-7; 8 nucleotides match TRBD2. This CDR3 contains 15 residues. The germline gives CDR1 SGHTA, CDR2 FQGNSA. The J segment lost 0 bases and the V segment lost 5 bases, leaving 6 bases of the junction unmatched. Here the CDR3 DNA reads TGTGCCAGCAGCGCCCGGGGGGGCTACTCCTACGAGCAGTACTTC. This gives the protein CASSARGGYSYEQYF. Drawing the rest from reference TRBV7-2 and TRBJ2-7, the complete variable domain is GAGVSQSPSNKVTEKGKDVELRCDPISGHTALYWYRQSLGQGLEFLIYFQGNSAPDKSGLPSDRFSAERTGGSVSTLTIQRTQQEDSAVYLCASSARGGYSYEQYFGPGTRLTVT.

The CDR3 here is CATSRQGSFAEAFF. CDR3 nucleotide sequence: TGTGCAACTTCCCGACAGGGGAGTTTTGCTGAAGCTTTCTTT. This chain links TRBV19 with TRBJ1-1; TRBD1 matches at 8 bases. This CDR3 spans 14 amino acids. Germline V gives CDR1 LNHDA, CDR2 SQIVND (reference sequence).